The 17 T cell receptor beta chains below were found in one sample sequenced in a study of radiation and T cells in renal cell carcinoma. The table came from immunoSEQ multiplex PCR; TCRdb's copy has only in-frame clones and leaves some out. The table records around 180,000 clones, 88% of them present only once. The time point here: blood 4 weeks post-SBRT, at nephrectomy. Treatment in this sample: 15 Gy SBRT to primary tumor, nephrectomy 4 weeks later. The specimen was blood, collected from a patient whose treatment included radiotherapy and nephrectomy. The source of these receptors is a woman between 45 and 60 years old with renal cell carcinoma.

The chain uses TRBV19 and TRBJ1-4, with unresolved D. CDR3 size: 14 residues. V dropped 5 bases and J dropped 2 bases, with 9 bases sitting between them. Germline V gene sequence: CDR1 LNHDA, CDR2 SQIVND (reference sequence). In nucleotides, the CDR3 is TGTGCCAGTAGTTCGGACTCTACTAATGAAAAACTGTTTTTT. This encodes CASSSDSTNEKLFF.

The CDR3 reads CSVELDPNSPLHF. In nucleotides, the CDR3 is TGCAGCGTCGAATTAGATCCTAATTCACCCCTCCACTTT. The chain employs TRBV29-1 and TRBJ1-6; D not resolved. This CDR3 spans 13 amino acids. The V end was cut by 6 bases, the J end by 6 bases, with 12 bases between. Germline values: CDR1 SQVTM, CDR2 ANQGSEA.

This clone was seen once. This sequence joins TRBV6-5 and TRBJ2-2; 12 positions agree with TRBD2. The germline V gene has CDR1 MNHEY and CDR2 SVGAGI. This CDR3 has 15 residues. V lost 4 bases and J lost 7; bases outside the gene matches: 4. Here the CDR3 DNA reads TGTGCCAGCAGTTCTAGCGGGGGGGCCATCGGGGAGCTGTTTTTT. Protein: CASSSSGGAIGELFF.

This chain connects TRBV4-2 to TRBJ2-7; 10 nucleotides align to TRBD1. This CDR3 is 14 amino acids long. V lost 3 bases, J lost 2 bases, and 1 base stayed unmatched. Germline V gene sequence: CDR1 LGHNA, CDR2 YNFKEQ. As DNA, the CDR3 is TGTGCCAGCAGCCAGGGACAGGGGACCTACGAGCAGTACTTC. Its protein product is CASSQGQGTYEQYF.

The V gene is TRBV4-3, the J gene TRBJ2-1, with TRBD2 identical over 12 bases. Germline V lookup: CDR1 LGHNA, CDR2 YSLEER. The CDR3 length is 15 residues. V shed 5 bases and J 4 bases; nucleotides not matched to a gene: 3. The CDR3 spells CASSSGLAGYNEQFF. DNA for the CDR3: TGCGCCAGCAGCTCGGGACTAGCGGGTTACAATGAGCAGTTCTTC.

The chain uses TRBV6-5 and TRBJ1-3, with 7 bases lining up with TRBD1. In germline, CDR1 is MNHEY, CDR2 SVGAGI. CDR3 length: 14 residues. V lost 6 bases to trimming and J lost 4 bases; unmatched junction nucleotides: 6. The CDR3 nucleotides read TGTGCCAGCAGCAAACAGGGGTCCGGAAACACCATATATTTT. It yields the protein CASSKQGSGNTIYF.

The rearrangement uses TRBV19 and TRBJ2-1; D may be TRBD1 (6 bases). The CDR3 extends over 13 amino acids. Per the germline V gene, CDR1 is LNHDA and CDR2 is SQIVND (reference sequence). Trimming removed 5 bases from V and 3 bases from J, with 8 bases in between. In DNA form, the CDR3 reads TGTGCCAGTAGTGTACAGGGCTACAATGAGCAGTTCTTC. Translation gives CASSVQGYNEQFF.

The chain employs TRBV10-3 and TRBJ2-1; unclear D gene. V shed 3 bases and J shed 0 bases, with 9 bases lying between them. This CDR3 has 15 residues. Germline assignment: CDR1 ENHRY and CDR2 SYGVKD. The CDR3 sequence is CAISEARSSYNEQFF. The CDR3 DNA is TGTGCCATCAGTGAAGCTAGGAGCTCCTACAATGAGCAGTTCTTC.

This chain connects TRBV9 to TRBJ1-6, with D perhaps matching TRBD1 (6 bases). In germline, CDR1 is SGDLS, CDR2 YYNGEE. Trimming pared 0 bases from V and 8 bases from J, leaving 12 bases between. The CDR3 covers 15 residues. CDR3 region: CASSVERGLHSPLHF. The CDR3 nucleotides read TGTGCCAGCAGCGTAGAACGGGGGCTTCATTCACCCCTCCACTTT.

This sequence joins TRBV4-1 and TRBJ1-3; D is perhaps TRBD1 (6 bases). With 1 base removed from V and 2 bases from J, the gap between germline ends came to 15 bases. Germline CDR1 MGHRA, CDR2 YSYEKL. The CDR3 length is 17 residues. The CDR3 bases are TGCGCCAGCAGCCAAGTGTTTCGGGACAAACCTGGAAACACCATATATTTT. Its translation is CASSQVFRDKPGNTIYF.

The chain uses TRBV5-1 and TRBJ2-6; tentatively, D is TRBD2 (6 bases). The V and J ends lost 2 bases and 3 bases respectively, with 9 bases between them. The CDR3 extends over 15 amino acids. CDR1 and CDR2 from the germline V gene are SGHRS and YFSETQ. CDR3 coding DNA: TGCGCCAGCAGCTTCGGAGGGGATGGGGCCAACGTCCTGACTTTC. This encodes CASSFGGDGANVLTF.

A single count supports this clone. An end of the junction does not agree with germline; a read error may underlie this. The chain has TRBV7-2 and TRBJ2-2; a possible D gene is TRBD2 (7 bases). The CDR3 extends over 15 amino acids. The germline gives CDR1 SGHTA, CDR2 FQGNSA. CDR3 amino acids: CASSLTGGQSRELFF. The CDR3 DNA reads as TGTGCCAGCAGCTTAACGGGAGGACAGTCTAGGGAACTGTTTTTT.

This sequence joins TRBV7-9 and TRBJ2-5, with 10 positions matching TRBD1. Looked up from germline, CDR1 is SEHNR and CDR2 is FQNEAQ (reference sequence). J was trimmed by 4 bases and V by 4 bases; bases with no gene match: 9. CDR3 length equals 16 residues. In nucleotides, the CDR3 is TGTGCCAGCAGCTCGCGACGGACAGGGGGGATAGAGACCCAGTACTTC. Its translation: CASSSRRTGGIETQYF.

This sequence joins TRBV2 and TRBJ2-7; D may be TRBD1 or TRBD2 (5 bases each). Trimming stripped 4 bases from V and 2 bases from J, with 12 bases between. CDR1 is SNHLY and CDR2 is FYNNEI in the germline V gene. This CDR3 is built from 14 residues. In DNA form, the CDR3 reads TGTGCCAGCAGTGTTTTGGGACCTACCTACGAGCAGTACTTC. Protein sequence: CASSVLGPTYEQYF.

The chain uses TRBV9 and TRBJ1-1; D perhaps matches TRBD1 (6 bases). CDR1 is SGDLS, CDR2 YYNGEE, per germline. The CDR3 spans 12 residues. Trimming cost V 3 bases and J 11 bases, with 14 bases left between them. This CDR3 reads CASSATGSGAFF. For the CDR3, the DNA is TGTGCCAGCAGCGCTACAGGGAGTGGCGCTTTCTTT. The full variable domain, completed using reference TRBV9 and TRBJ1-1, is DSGVTQTPKHLITATGQRVTLRCSPRSGDLSVYWYQQSLDQGLQFLIQYYNGEERAKGNILERFSAQQFPDLHSELNLSSLELGDSALYFCASSATGSGAFFGQGTRLTVV.

CDR3 amino acids: CASTPPGGQGYEQYF. In nucleotides, the CDR3 is TGTGCCAGTACCCCCCCTGGGGGACAGGGCTACGAGCAGTACTTC. The gene calls are TRBV19 and TRBJ2-7; TRBD1 aligns across 9 bases. The V segment lost 7 bases and the J segment 3 bases; nucleotides outside the gene matches: 10. The germline V gene has CDR1 LNHDA and CDR2 SQIVND (reference sequence). CDR3 length: 15 residues.

This sequence joins TRBV5-5 and TRBJ2-7; 9 positions agree with TRBD1. The V gene end was trimmed by 4 bases and the J gene end by 2 bases; junction bases not matched to a gene: 4. The CDR3 runs to 14 residues. CDR1 is SGHKS, CDR2 YYEKEE, per germline (reference sequence). The chain's CDR3 is CASSTRTGAYEQYF. The CDR3 DNA sequence: TGTGCCAGCAGCACACGGACAGGGGCCTACGAGCAGTACTTC. The entire variable domain, with the rest obtained from reference TRBV5-5 and TRBJ2-7, is as follows: DAGVTQSPTHLIKTRGQQVTLRCSPISGHKSVSWYQQVLGQGPQFIFQYYEKEERGRGNFPDRFSARQFPNYSSELNVNALLLGDSALYLCASSTRTGAYEQYFGPGTRLTVT.